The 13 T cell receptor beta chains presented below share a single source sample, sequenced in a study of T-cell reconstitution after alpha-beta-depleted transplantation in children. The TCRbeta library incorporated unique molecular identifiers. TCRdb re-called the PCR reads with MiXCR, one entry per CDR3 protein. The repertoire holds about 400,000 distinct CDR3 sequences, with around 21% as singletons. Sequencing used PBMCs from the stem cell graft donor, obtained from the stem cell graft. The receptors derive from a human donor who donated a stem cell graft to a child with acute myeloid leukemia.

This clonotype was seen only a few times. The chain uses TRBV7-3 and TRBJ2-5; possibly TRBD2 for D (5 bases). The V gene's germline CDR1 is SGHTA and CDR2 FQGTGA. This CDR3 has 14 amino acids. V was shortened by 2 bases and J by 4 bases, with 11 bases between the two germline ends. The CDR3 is CASSLYWSGETQYF. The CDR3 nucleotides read TGTGCCAGCAGCTTATATTGGAGCGGAGAGACCCAGTACTTC.

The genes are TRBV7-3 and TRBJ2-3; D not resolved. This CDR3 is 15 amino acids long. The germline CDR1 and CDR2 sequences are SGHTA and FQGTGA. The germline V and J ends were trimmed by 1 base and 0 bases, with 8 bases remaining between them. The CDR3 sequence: CASSLKGSSTDTQYF. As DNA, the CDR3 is TGTGCCAGCAGCTTAAAGGGTTCTAGCACAGATACGCAGTATTTT.

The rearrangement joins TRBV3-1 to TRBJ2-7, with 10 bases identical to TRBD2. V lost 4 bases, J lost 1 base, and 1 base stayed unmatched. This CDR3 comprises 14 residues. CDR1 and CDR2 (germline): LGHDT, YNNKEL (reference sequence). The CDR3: CASSRGLASYEQYF. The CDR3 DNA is TGTGCCAGCAGCCGGGGACTAGCGTCCTACGAGCAGTACTTC.

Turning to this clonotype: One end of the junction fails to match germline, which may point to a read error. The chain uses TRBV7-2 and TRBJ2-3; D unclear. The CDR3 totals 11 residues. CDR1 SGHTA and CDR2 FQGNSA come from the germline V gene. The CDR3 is CASSTTNTQYF. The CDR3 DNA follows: TGTGCCAGCAGCACCACAAATACGCAGTATTTT.

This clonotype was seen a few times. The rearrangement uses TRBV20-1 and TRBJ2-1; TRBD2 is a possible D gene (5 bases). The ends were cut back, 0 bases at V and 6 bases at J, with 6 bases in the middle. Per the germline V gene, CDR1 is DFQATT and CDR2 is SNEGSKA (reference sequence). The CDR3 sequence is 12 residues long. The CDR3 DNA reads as TGCAGTGCTAGAGAGAGCGGCAATGAGCAGTTCTTC. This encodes CSARESGNEQFF.

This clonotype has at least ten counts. CDR3 protein: CSARDPAGVNNEQFF. Here the CDR3 DNA reads TGCAGTGCTAGAGATCCAGCGGGAGTCAACAATGAGCAGTTCTTC. The chain links TRBV20-1 to TRBJ2-1; the match to TRBD2 covers 8 bases. There are 15 residues in the CDR3. Losses at the gene ends were 0 bases for V and 5 bases for J; bases not matched to a gene: 6. In germline, CDR1 is DFQATT, CDR2 SNEGSKA (reference sequence).

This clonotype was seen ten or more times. DNA for the CDR3: TGCAGCGTTGGGGGACGGATTACAGATACGCAGTATTTT. This sequence encodes CSVGGRITDTQYF. The chain recombines TRBV29-1 with TRBJ2-3; D tentatively fits TRBD1 or TRBD2 (5 bases each). The CDR3 has 13 amino acids. The germline V gene has CDR1 SQVTM and CDR2 ANQGSEA. V lost 4 bases and J 3 bases, leaving 11 bases between the germline ends.

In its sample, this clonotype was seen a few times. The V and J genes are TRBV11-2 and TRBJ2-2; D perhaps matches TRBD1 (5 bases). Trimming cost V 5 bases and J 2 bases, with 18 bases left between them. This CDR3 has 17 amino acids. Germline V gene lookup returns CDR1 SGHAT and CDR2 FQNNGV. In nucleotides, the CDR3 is TGTGCCAGCAGCCTCCTTACTGGGGCCCACAACACCGGGGAGCTGTTTTTT. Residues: CASSLLTGAHNTGELFF.

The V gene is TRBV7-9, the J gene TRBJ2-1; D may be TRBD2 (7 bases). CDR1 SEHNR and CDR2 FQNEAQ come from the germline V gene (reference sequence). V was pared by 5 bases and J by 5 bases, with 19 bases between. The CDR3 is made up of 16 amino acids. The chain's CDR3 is CASSPRGREKDNEQFF. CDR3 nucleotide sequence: TGTGCCAGCAGCCCGCGGGGGCGGGAGAAGGACAATGAGCAGTTCTTC.

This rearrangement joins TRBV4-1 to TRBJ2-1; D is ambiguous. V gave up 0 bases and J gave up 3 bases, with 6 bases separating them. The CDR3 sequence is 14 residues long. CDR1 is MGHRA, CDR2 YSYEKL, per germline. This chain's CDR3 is CASSQDTGYNEQFF. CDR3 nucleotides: TGCGCCAGCAGCCAAGATACGGGCTACAATGAGCAGTTCTTC.

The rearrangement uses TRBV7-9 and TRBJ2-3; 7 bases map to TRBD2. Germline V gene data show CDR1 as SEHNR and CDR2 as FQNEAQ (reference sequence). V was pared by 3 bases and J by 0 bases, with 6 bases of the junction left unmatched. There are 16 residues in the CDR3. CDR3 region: CASSLSLAESTDTQYF. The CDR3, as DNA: TGTGCCAGCAGCTTGAGCCTAGCGGAGAGCACAGATACGCAGTATTTT.

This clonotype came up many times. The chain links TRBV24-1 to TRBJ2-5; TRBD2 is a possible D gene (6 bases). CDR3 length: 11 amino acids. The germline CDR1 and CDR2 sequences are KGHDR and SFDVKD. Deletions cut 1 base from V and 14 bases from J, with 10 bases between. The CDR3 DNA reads TGTGCCACCAGTGATTTTAGCGGACACTACTTC. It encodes CATSDFSGHYF.

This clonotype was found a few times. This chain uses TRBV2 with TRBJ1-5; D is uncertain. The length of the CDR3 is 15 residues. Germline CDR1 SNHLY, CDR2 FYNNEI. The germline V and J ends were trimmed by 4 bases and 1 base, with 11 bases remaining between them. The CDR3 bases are TGTGCCAGCAGTGTCGAGGTAGGGAGCAATCAGCCCCAGCATTTT. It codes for CASSVEVGSNQPQHF. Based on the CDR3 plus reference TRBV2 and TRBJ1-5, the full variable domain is EPEVTQTPSHQVTQMGQEVILRCVPISNHLYFYWYRQILGQKVEFLVSFYNNEISEKSEIFDDQFSVERPDGSNFTLKIRSTKLEDSAMYFCASSVEVGSNQPQHFGDGTRLSIL.